This T cell receptor (beta chain) was sequenced in a study of blood T cell repertoires in COVID-19. Study information: Samples of COVID-19 (acute and convalescent) were obtained from the United States, Italy and Spain. In each case, the material was cDNA or gDNA derived from T cells, B-cell-depleted T cells, or PBMCs.

The germline gives CDR1 MNHEY, CDR2 SVGAGI. Between the trimmed V and J ends, which lost 6 bases and 7 bases, there was a span of 7 bases. The CDR3 has 11 amino acids. In the source study's methods: Counts of nucleated cells, estimated from reference gene primer amplification, were obtained. Profiling relied on immunoSEQ multiplex PCR, and the TCRdb table lists in-frame clones only, not all of them. V and J calls and clone size are as listed in that table; D and trimming were resolved from the DNA. The sample holds about 130,000 clones, more than 70% seen once. The gene calls are TRBV6-5 and TRBJ2-1; no reliable D call. The clonotype was recovered from a man aged 50-59 years with acute or convalescent COVID-19. Sequencing was done on a sample of peripheral blood. This CDR3 is CASRRKNEQFF. CDR3 DNA sequence: TGTGCCAGCAGGCGTAAAAATGAGCAGTTCTTC.